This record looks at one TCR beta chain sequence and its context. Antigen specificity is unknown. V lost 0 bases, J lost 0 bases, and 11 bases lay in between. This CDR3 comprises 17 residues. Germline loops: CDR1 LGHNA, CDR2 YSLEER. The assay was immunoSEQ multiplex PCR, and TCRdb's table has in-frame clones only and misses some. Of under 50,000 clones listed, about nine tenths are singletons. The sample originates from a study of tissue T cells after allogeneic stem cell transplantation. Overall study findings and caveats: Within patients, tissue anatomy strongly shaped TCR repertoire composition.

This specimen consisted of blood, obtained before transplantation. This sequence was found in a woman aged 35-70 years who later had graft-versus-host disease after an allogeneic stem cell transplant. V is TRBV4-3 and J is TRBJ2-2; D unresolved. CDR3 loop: CASSQDARQTNTGELFF. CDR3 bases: TGCGCCAGCAGCCAAGATGCCAGGCAGACGAACACCGGGGAGCTGTTTTTT.